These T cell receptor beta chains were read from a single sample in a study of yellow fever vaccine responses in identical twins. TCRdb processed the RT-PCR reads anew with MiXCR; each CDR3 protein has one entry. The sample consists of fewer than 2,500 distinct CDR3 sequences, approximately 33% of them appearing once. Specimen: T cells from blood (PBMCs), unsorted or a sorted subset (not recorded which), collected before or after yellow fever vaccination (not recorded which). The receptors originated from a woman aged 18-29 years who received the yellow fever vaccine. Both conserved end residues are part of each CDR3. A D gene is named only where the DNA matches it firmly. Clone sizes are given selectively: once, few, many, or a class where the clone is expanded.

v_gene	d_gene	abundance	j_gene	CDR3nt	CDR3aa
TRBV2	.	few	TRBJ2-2	TGTGCCAGCAGTTTGGGGGGTCGTACCGGGGAGCTGTTTTTT	CASSLGGRTGELFF
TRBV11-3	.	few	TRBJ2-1	TGTGCCAGCAGCTTAGCGGGGTACAATGAGCAGTTCTTC	CASSLAGYNEQFF
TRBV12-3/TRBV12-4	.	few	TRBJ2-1	TGTGCCAGCAGTTTTCCCAGCGGGTATCACAATGAGCAGTTCTTC	CASSFPSGYHNEQFF
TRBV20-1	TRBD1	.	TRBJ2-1	TGCAGTGCTAAACAGGGGTACAATGAGCAGTTCTTC	CSAKQGYNEQFF
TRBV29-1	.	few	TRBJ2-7	TGCAGCGTTGAAGGTCCGGGACGAGCCTACGAGCAGTACTTC	CSVEGPGRAYEQYF
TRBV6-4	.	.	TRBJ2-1	TGTGCCAGCAGTGACGGACCGGCGGCCAATGAGCAGTTCTTC	CASSDGPAANEQFF
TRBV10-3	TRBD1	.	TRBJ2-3	TGTGCCATCAGGGGGGACAGTTACACAGATACGCAGTATTTT	CAIRGDSYTDTQYF
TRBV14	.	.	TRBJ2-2	TGTGCCAGCAGGACGGAGTGGGGCACCGGGGAGCTGTTTTTT	CASRTEWGTGELFF
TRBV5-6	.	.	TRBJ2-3	TGTGCCAGCAGCCCCCCCTCCGGAAAGATCACAGATACGCAGTATTTT	CASSPPSGKITDTQYF
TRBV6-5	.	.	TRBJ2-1	TGTGCCAGCAGTTACTCGGGCCTCAGGGGGGTGTACAATGAGCAGTTCTTC	CASSYSGLRGVYNEQFF
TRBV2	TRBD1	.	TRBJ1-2	TGTGCCAGCAGTGTACAGGGGAATGGCTACACCTTC	CASSVQGNGYTF
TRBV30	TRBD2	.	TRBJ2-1	TGTGCCTGGAGTGACCCGGGACTAGCGGGGTACAATGAGCAGTTCTTC	CAWSDPGLAGYNEQFF
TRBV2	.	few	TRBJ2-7	TGTGCCAGCAGTGAAGCCAGAGTCATCTCAGAAGAGTACTTC	CASSEARVISEEYF
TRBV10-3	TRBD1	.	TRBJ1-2	TGTGCCATCAGTGTGGCAGGGGGCGCGGACTACACCTTC	CAISVAGGADYTF
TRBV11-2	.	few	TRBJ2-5	TGTGCCAGCTCTAATCTAAGAGGGCTCCAGTACTTC	CASSNLRGLQYF
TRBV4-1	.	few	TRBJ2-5	TGCGCCAGCAGCCAAGAGGCCCGGAGTTGGGAGACCCAGTACTTC	CASSQEARSWETQYF
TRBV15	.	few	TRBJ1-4	TGTGCCACCAGCAGACTACTCGGGAGCATAAATGAAAAACTGTTTTTT	CATSRLLGSINEKLFF
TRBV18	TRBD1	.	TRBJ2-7	TGTGCCAGCTCACTCCGGGACAGGGAGGTGGAGTACTTC	CASSLRDREVEYF
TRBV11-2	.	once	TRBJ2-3	TGTGCCAGCAGCCCCCGGAGGCGAGGTCCCACAGATACGCAGTATTTT	CASSPRRRGPTDTQYF
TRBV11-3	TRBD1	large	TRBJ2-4	TGTGCCAGCAGCTCCCCACAGGGGGCTAACATTCAGTACTTC	CASSSPQGANIQYF
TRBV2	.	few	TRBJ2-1	TGTGCCAGCAGTGGAGGAGCCTCCTACAATGAGCAGTTCTTC	CASSGGASYNEQFF
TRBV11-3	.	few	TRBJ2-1	TGTGCCAGCGCGGTGGAGGGCCGAACTGAGCAGTTCTTC	CASAVEGRTEQFF
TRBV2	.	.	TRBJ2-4	TGTGCCAGCAGTTATAACAGGGATCCACCCGAAAACATTCAGTACTTC	CASSYNRDPPENIQYF
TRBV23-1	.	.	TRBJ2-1	TGCGCCAGCAGTCATTGGCCCATCGACGGAAGCTCCTACAATGAGCAGTTCTTC	CASSHWPIDGSSYNEQFF
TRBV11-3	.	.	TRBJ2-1	TGTGCCAGCAGCTTAGTCTGGGGCTCCTACAATGAGCAGTTCTTC	CASSLVWGSYNEQFF
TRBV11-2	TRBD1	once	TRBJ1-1	TGTGCCAGCAGCCGGAACAGGGGGAACACTGAAGCTTTCTTT	CASSRNRGNTEAFF
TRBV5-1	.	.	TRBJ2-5	TGCGCCAGCAGCTTACAAGAGACCCAGTACTTC	CASSLQETQYF
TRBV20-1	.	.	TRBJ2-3	TGCAGTGCCAAGCGGGCAGATACGCAGTATTTT	CSAKRADTQYF
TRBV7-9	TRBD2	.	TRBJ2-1	TGTGCCAGCAGCTTGCAGACTAGCAGCAATGAGCAGTTCTTC	CASSLQTSSNEQFF
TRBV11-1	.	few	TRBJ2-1	TGTGCCAGCAGCTTAAGGGGGGAGAGACATGAGCAGTTCTTC	CASSLRGERHEQFF
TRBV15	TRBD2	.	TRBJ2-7	TGTGCCACCAGCATACGGGGGGGCGAGCAGTACTTC	CATSIRGGEQYF
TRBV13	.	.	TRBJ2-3	TGTGCCAGCAAAGTGGATCTGGGTTGGGATACGCAGTATTTT	CASKVDLGWDTQYF
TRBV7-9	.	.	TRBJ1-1	TGTGCCAGCAGCTTACAGCAGAACACTGAAGCTTTCTTT	CASSLQQNTEAFF
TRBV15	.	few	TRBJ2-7	TGTGCCACCAGCAGAGACCTGGGACGGCGGTCCGGGTCCTACGAGCAGTACTTC	CATSRDLGRRSGSYEQYF
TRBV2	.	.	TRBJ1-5	TGTGCCAGCAGTGAGTGGGTTAGCAATCAGCCCCAGCATTTT	CASSEWVSNQPQHF
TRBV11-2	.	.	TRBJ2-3	TGTGCCAGCAGCTTAGGGGGCAAGACGCAGTATTTT	CASSLGGKTQYF
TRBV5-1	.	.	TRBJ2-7	TGCGCCAGCAGCTTGGTCTTGGGAGACGAGCAGTACTTC	CASSLVLGDEQYF
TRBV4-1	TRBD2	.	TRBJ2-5	TGCGCCAGCAGCCAAGATCTGGCGGGGGGACAAGAGACCCGGTACTTC	CASSQDLAGGQETRYF
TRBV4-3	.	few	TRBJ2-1	TGCGCCAGCAGCCAAAATCGGGAGTCCTACAATGAGCAGTTCTTC	CASSQNRESYNEQFF
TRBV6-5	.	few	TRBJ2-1	TGTGCCAGCAGTTATTCGAGGGTTTACAATGAGCAGTTCTTC	CASSYSRVYNEQFF
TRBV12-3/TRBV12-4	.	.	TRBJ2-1	TGTGCCAGCAGTTTTTCCCATGAGCAGTTCTTC	CASSFSHEQFF
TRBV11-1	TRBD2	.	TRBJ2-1	TGTGCCAGCAGCTTCGGGACTAGCGGGATGGGCGAGCAGTTCTTC	CASSFGTSGMGEQFF
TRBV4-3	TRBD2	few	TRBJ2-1	TGCGCCAGCAGCCAACGACTAGCGGGCTCCTACAATGAGCAGTTCTTC	CASSQRLAGSYNEQFF
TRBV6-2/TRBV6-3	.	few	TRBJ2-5	TGTGCCAGCAGTTACGCTGCAGGGCATCGAGAGACCCAGTACTTC	CASSYAAGHRETQYF
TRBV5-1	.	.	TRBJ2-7	TGCGCCAGCAGCTTGGGACACTCCTACGAGCAGTACTTC	CASSLGHSYEQYF
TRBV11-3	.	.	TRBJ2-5	TGTGCCAGCAGCCCACTCCCACCCCCAGAGACCCAGTACTTC	CASSPLPPPETQYF
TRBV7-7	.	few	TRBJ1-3	TGTGCTAGCAGCATGAGTGGAAACACCATATATTTT	CASSMSGNTIYF
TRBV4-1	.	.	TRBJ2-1	TGCGCCAGCAGCCAAGTCCCCAGTACCCAGAATGAGCAGTTCTTC	CASSQVPSTQNEQFF
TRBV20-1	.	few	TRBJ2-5	TGCAGTGCTAGAGGGGAAGGAGAAACTGAGACCCAGTACTTC	CSARGEGETETQYF
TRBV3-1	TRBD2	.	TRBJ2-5	TGTGCCAGCAGTAATGGGGCGGGAGCAGAGACCCAGTACTTC	CASSNGAGAETQYF
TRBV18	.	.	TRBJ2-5	TGTGCCAGCTCACCGAGGGGCGAGACCCAGTACTTC	CASSPRGETQYF
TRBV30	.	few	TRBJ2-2	TGTGCCCTCGGGGGCGTAAACACCGGGGAGCTGTTTTTT	CALGGVNTGELFF
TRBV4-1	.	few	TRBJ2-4	TGCGCCAGCAGCCAAGTCGAGACAGCCAAAAACATTCAGTACTTC	CASSQVETAKNIQYF
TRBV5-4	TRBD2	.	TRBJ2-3	TGTGCCAGCAGCTTGGGCGGGAGGGTTGCGGATACGCAGTATTTT	CASSLGGRVADTQYF
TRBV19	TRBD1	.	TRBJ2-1	TGTGCCAGTAGCATCGACAGGGTTGGGCAGCAGTTCTTC	CASSIDRVGQQFF
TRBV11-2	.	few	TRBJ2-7	TGTGCCAGCAGCTTAGGGACAGTTCAGTACTTC	CASSLGTVQYF
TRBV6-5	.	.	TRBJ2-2	TGTGCCAGCAGTTACTATCAGGGGCCCGGGGAGCTGTTTTTT	CASSYYQGPGELFF
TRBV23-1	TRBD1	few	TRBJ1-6	TGCGCCAGCAGTCAACCGGGACAGCATAATTCACCCCTCCACTTT	CASSQPGQHNSPLHF
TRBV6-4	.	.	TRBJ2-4	TGTGCCAGCAGTGACTCTAGCGAGGGCATTCAGTACTTC	CASSDSSEGIQYF